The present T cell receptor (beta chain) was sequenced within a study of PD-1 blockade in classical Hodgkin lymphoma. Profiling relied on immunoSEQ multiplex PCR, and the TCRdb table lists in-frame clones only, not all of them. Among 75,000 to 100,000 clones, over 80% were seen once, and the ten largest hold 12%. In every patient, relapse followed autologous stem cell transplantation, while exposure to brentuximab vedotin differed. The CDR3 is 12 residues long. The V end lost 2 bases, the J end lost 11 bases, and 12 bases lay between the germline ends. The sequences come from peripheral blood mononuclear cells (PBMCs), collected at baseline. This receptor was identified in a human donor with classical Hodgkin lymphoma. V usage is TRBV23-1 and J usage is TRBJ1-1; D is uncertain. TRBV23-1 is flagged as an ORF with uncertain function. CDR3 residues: CASSQRGYSAFF. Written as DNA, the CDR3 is TGCGCCAGCAGTCAACGAGGGTATTCTGCTTTCTTT.